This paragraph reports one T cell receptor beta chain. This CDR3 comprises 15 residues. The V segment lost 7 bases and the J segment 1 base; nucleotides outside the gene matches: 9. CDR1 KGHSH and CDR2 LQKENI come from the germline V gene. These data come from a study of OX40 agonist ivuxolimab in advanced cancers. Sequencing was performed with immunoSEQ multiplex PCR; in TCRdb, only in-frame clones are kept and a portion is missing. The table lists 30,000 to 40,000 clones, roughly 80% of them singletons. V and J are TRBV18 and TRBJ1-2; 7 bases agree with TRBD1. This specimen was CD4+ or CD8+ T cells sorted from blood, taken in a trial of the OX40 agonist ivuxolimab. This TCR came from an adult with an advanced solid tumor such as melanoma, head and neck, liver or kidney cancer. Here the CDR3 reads CASFWTGWDNYGYTF. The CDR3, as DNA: TGTGCCAGCTTCTGGACAGGTTGGGATAACTATGGCTACACCTTC.